One sample yielded the 25 T cell receptor beta chains listed below, sequenced in a study of blood T cell repertoires in COVID-19. Data came from immunoSEQ multiplex PCR; TCRdb stores just in-frame clones and leaves some out. The sample includes about 83,000 clones, about four fifths of them seen just once. Material for sequencing was peripheral blood. All receptors come from a woman aged 80 or over with acute or convalescent COVID-19.

V usage is TRBV18 and J usage is TRBJ1-1, with 9 bases lining up with TRBD1. The J segment lost 10 bases and the V segment lost 3 bases, leaving 3 bases of the junction unmatched. This CDR3 region has 12 residues. The germline CDR1 and CDR2 sequences are KGHSH and LQKENI. CDR3: CASSPGQGRAFF. CDR3 DNA sequence: TGTGCCAGCTCACCGGGACAGGGTCGAGCTTTCTTT.

The chain has TRBV7-2 and TRBJ2-5; TRBD2 might be the D (6 bases). This CDR3 has 13 amino acids. Germline assignment: CDR1 SGHTA and CDR2 FQGNSA. V lost 1 base to trimming and J lost 5 bases, with 8 bases between them. CDR3 loop: CASSLGEAETQYF. The CDR3 nucleotides read TGTGCCAGCAGCTTAGGGGAGGCGGAGACCCAGTACTTC.

This clone was recorded only once. The V gene is TRBV10-3, the J gene TRBJ2-1; D is uncertain. Germline CDR1 reads ENHRY; CDR2 reads SYGVKD. The germline V and J ends were trimmed by 11 bases and 5 bases, with 16 bases remaining between them. The CDR3 has 13 residues. The CDR3 DNA is TGTGCCTCGGTCGGGTCCCGAAACAATGAGCAGTTCTTC. It yields the protein CASVGSRNNEQFF.

This chain links TRBV6-4 with TRBJ2-3; D is unclear. The CDR3 extends over 12 amino acids. Trimming shortened V by 2 bases and J by 6 bases, and 6 bases separated the two germline ends. Germline values: CDR1 MRHNA, CDR2 SNTAGT. CDR3 nucleotide sequence: TGTGCCAGCAGTGACCCCGCGGATACGCAGTATTTT. It is translated as CASSDPADTQYF.

This clone was seen just once. The chain couples TRBV10-2 to TRBJ2-4, with a tentative D call TRBD2 (6 bases). Germline CDR1 WSHSY, CDR2 SAAADI. V was trimmed by 4 bases and J by 5 bases, leaving 15 bases between them. The CDR3 has 15 residues. The CDR3 reads CASSAGTWGENIQYF. The CDR3 region has the DNA TGCGCCAGCAGTGCGGGGACTTGGGGTGAAAACATTCAGTACTTC.

CDR3 residues: CASSAQLNTEAFF. As DNA, the CDR3 is TGTGCCAGCAGCGCACAGCTGAACACTGAAGCTTTCTTT. This chain uses TRBV7-2 with TRBJ1-1; D is unresolved. Germline loops: CDR1 SGHTA, CDR2 FQGNSA. This CDR3 is built from 13 residues. V was shortened by 5 bases and J by 0 bases, with 7 bases between the two germline ends.

This rearrangement joins TRBV6-5 to TRBJ1-2, with a tentative D call TRBD1 (5 bases). The CDR3 has 13 amino acids. The germline V and J ends were trimmed by 6 bases and 0 bases, with 8 bases remaining between them. Germline values: CDR1 MNHEY, CDR2 SVGAGI. CDR3 nucleotides: TGTGCCAGCAGGACAGTTCCTAACTATGGCTACACCTTC. Its translation: CASRTVPNYGYTF.

The chain has TRBV5-5 and TRBJ1-2, with D possibly TRBD1 on 5 matching bases. Germline V gene data show CDR1 as SGHKS and CDR2 as YYEKEE (reference sequence). The CDR3 has 17 amino acids. V gave up 6 bases and J gave up 4 bases, with 25 bases separating them. CDR3 sequence (DNA): TGTGCCAGCACCCACGGGGGGGGAGTGACAGTAAGCTATGGCTACACCTTC. Translating it yields CASTHGGGVTVSYGYTF.

This clone appeared a single time. The chain combines TRBV4-1 with TRBJ1-4; D is possibly TRBD1 (6 bases). Trimming shortened V by 4 bases and J by 14 bases, and 14 bases separated the two germline ends. In germline, CDR1 is MGHRA, CDR2 YSYEKL. The CDR3 extends over 12 amino acids. CDR3 sequence: CASSRGGQVLFF. The CDR3 DNA reads TGCGCCAGCAGCCGGGGGGGCCAGGTTCTGTTTTTT.

There are a few counts of this clone. The chain is built from TRBV10-2 and TRBJ2-3, with 8 positions matching TRBD2. CDR1 and CDR2 from the germline V gene are WSHSY and SAAADI. The CDR3 is 15 residues long. V shed 5 bases and J 3 bases; nucleotides not matched to a gene: 7. The CDR3 is CASSPKRGPTDTQYF. The CDR3 DNA reads TGCGCCAGCAGTCCTAAGCGGGGGCCTACAGATACGCAGTATTTT.

The rearrangement uses TRBV27 and TRBJ2-1; 8 positions match TRBD1. J gave up 8 bases and V 4 bases, and 1 base lay outside the gene matches. The CDR3 totals 12 residues. Looked up from germline, CDR1 is MNHEY and CDR2 is SMNVEV (reference sequence). Here the CDR3 reads CASSYRGDEQFF. The CDR3 DNA reads as TGTGCCAGCAGTTACAGGGGGGATGAGCAGTTCTTC.

The J gene is TRBJ1-3, the V gene TRBV19; a possible D gene is TRBD1 (5 bases). The germline CDR1 and CDR2 sequences are LNHDA and SQIVND (reference sequence). The CDR3 spans 15 residues. Trimming cost V 7 bases and J 4 bases, with 17 bases left between them. The CDR3 bases are TGTGCCAGTAATACATTAGGGGCACAAGGAAACACCATATATTTT. Translated: CASNTLGAQGNTIYF.

The rearrangement links TRBV28 to TRBJ1-2, with TRBD1 matching 7 bases. The V gene's germline CDR1 is MDHEN and CDR2 SYDVKM. J gave up 4 bases and V 4 bases, and 6 bases lay outside the gene matches. The CDR3 has 14 amino acids. Here the CDR3 reads CASSSTGISYGYTF. The CDR3 DNA is TGTGCCAGCAGTTCGACAGGGATTTCCTATGGCTACACCTTC.

CDR3 loop: CAWSGNRGQRAEAFF. Written as DNA, the CDR3 is TGTGCCTGGAGTGGAAACAGGGGGCAAAGGGCTGAAGCTTTCTTT. The gene calls are TRBV30 and TRBJ1-1, with 9 bases lining up with TRBD1. The CDR3 consists of 15 residues. J gave up 6 bases and V 1 base, and 9 bases lay outside the gene matches. Germline assignment: CDR1 GTSNPN and CDR2 SVGIG (reference sequence).

The chain combines TRBV4-3 with TRBJ1-1, with D perhaps matching TRBD1 (6 bases). Germline V gene data show CDR1 as LGHNA and CDR2 as YSLEER. V dropped 1 base and J dropped 1 base, with 13 bases sitting between them. This CDR3 comprises 16 residues. CDR3 DNA: TGCGCCAGCAGCCAAGCCGGCGGGGGGCCGAACACTGAAGCTTTCTTT. Its protein product is CASSQAGGGPNTEAFF.

The V gene is TRBV5-6, the J gene TRBJ1-2, with TRBD1 matching over 9 bases. CDR1 SGHDT and CDR2 YYEEEE come from the germline V gene. The J segment lost 7 bases and the V segment lost 2 bases, leaving 6 bases of the junction unmatched. The CDR3 is 14 residues long. This CDR3 is CASSFGQGHFGYTF. CDR3 nucleotide sequence: TGTGCCAGCAGCTTCGGACAGGGGCATTTTGGCTACACCTTC.

The chain uses TRBV11-3 and TRBJ1-3; 8 nucleotides agree with TRBD1. This CDR3 is 15 amino acids long. With 8 bases clipped from V and 6 bases from J, the junction kept 12 bases outside the gene matches. Per germline, CDR1 SGHNT and CDR2 YENEEA. CDR3 sequence: CASCPGQGYENTIYF. The CDR3 bases are TGTGCCAGCTGTCCAGGACAGGGATACGAAAACACCATATATTTT.

The chain combines TRBV19 with TRBJ1-2; D gene unclear. The CDR3 has 13 residues. Germline assignment: CDR1 LNHDA and CDR2 SQIVND (reference sequence). With 3 bases removed from V and 7 bases from J, the gap between germline ends came to 12 bases. The CDR3 loop is CASSILAESGYTF. The CDR3 DNA reads TGTGCCAGTAGTATCCTCGCGGAAAGTGGCTACACCTTC. Full variable domain (rest looked up from reference TRBV19 and TRBJ1-2): DGGITQSPKYLFRKEGQNVTLSCEQNLNHDAMYWYRQDPGQGLRLIYYSQIVNDFQKGDIAEGYSVSREKKESFPLTVTSAQKNPTAFYLCASSILAESGYTFGSGTRLTVV.

The J gene is TRBJ1-2, the V gene TRBV2; D remains unclear. In germline, CDR1 is SNHLY, CDR2 FYNNEI. The CDR3 has 10 amino acids. Trimming removed 6 bases from V and 8 bases from J, with 7 bases in between. The CDR3, as DNA: TGTGCCAGCAGGGGCCTCGGCTACACCTTC. Translation gives CASRGLGYTF.

The chain recombines TRBV29-1 with TRBJ2-1; a weak D match, TRBD1 (6 bases). The CDR3 runs to 14 residues. Trimming took 6 bases from V and 6 from J, leaving 18 bases between them. CDR1 is SQVTM and CDR2 is ANQGSEA in the germline V gene. CDR3 loop: CSVIKKEGGNEQFF. In DNA form, the CDR3 reads TGCAGCGTGATAAAAAAAGAAGGGGGCAATGAGCAGTTCTTC.

This clone was seen a handful of times. The chain couples TRBV7-2 to TRBJ2-5, with D perhaps TRBD2 (7 bases). Germline CDR1 is SGHTA and CDR2 is FQGNSA. The CDR3 extends over 16 amino acids. Trimming left V 1 base short and J 5 bases short, with 17 bases between. The DNA of the CDR3 is TGTGCCAGCAGCTTAGTTTCGGGGGGCCTAACGGAGACCCAGTACTTC. Protein product: CASSLVSGGLTETQYF. Looking up the rest from reference TRBV7-2 and TRBJ2-5 gives the full variable domain: GAGVSQSPSNKVTEKGKDVELRCDPISGHTALYWYRQSLGQGLEFLIYFQGNSAPDKSGLPSDRFSAERTGGSVSTLTIQRTQQEDSAVYLCASSLVSGGLTETQYFGPGTRLLVL.

This rearrangement joins TRBV7-2 to TRBJ1-1; TRBD1 might be the D (5 bases). This CDR3 is built from 10 residues. The germline gives CDR1 SGHTA, CDR2 FQGNSA. The CDR3 protein is CAQGRTEAFF. CDR3 DNA: TGTGCGCAGGGTCGGACTGAAGCTTTCTTT.

The chain carries TRBV7-6 and TRBJ1-6, with TRBD1 as a possible D gene (5 bases). The V end lost 5 bases, the J end lost 6 bases, and 17 bases lay between the germline ends. The CDR3 runs to 16 residues. Germline loops: CDR1 SGHVS, CDR2 FNYEAQ. CDR3 sequence: CASSPMGGNINSPLHF. DNA for the CDR3: TGTGCCAGCAGCCCGATGGGGGGGAACATTAATTCACCCCTCCACTTT.

This clone was seen only once. This chain links TRBV5-1 with TRBJ1-4, with 9 bases aligning to TRBD1. J lost 9 bases, V lost 0 bases, and 6 bases had no gene match. CDR1 and CDR2 from the germline V gene are SGHRS and YFSETQ. CDR3 length: 15 residues. CDR3 nucleotides: TGCGCCAGCAGCTTGGGACAGGGGGAGGATAAAAAACTGTTTTTT. This sequence encodes CASSLGQGEDKKLFF.

This chain uses TRBV10-3 with TRBJ2-3, with D perhaps TRBD2 (6 bases). From germline, CDR1 is ENHRY and CDR2 SYGVKD. The CDR3 extends over 14 amino acids. The V and J ends lost 10 bases and 5 bases respectively, with 19 bases between them. DNA of the CDR3: TGTGCCACCGCCGCCGGGTGGGAGGAAGATACGCAGTATTTT. Encoded protein: CATAAGWEEDTQYF.